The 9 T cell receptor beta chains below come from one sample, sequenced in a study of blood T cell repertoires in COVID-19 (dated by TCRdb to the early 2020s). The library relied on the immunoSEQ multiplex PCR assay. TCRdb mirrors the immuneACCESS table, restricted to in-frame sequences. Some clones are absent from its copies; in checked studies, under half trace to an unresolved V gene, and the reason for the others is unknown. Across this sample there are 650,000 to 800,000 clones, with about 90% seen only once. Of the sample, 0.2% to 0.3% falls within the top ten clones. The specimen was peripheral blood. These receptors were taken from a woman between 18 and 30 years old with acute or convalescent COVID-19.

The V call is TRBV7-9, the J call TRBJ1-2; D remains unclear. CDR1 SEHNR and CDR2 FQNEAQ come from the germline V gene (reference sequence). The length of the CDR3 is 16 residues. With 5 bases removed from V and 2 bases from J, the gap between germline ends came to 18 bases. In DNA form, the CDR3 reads TGTGCCAGCAGCGCTAGCCCTGGACGGGCCAACTATGGCTACACCTTC. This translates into CASSASPGRANYGYTF.

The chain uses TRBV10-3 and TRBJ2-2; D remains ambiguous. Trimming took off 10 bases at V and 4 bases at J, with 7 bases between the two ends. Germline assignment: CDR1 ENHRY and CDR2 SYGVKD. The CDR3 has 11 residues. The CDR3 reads CARPSTGELFF. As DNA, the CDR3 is TGTGCCAGACCTAGCACCGGGGAGCTGTTTTTT.

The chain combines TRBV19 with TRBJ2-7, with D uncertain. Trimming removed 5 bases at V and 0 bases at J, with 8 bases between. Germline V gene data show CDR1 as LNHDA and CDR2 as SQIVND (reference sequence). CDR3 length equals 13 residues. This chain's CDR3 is CASSDASSYEQYF. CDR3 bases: TGTGCCAGTAGTGATGCCAGCTCCTACGAGCAGTACTTC.

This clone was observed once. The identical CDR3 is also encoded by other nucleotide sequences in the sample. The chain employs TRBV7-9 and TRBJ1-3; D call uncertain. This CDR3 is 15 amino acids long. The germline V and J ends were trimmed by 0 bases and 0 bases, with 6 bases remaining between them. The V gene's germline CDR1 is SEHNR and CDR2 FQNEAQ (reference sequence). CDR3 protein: CASSLAAGSGNTIYF. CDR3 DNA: TGTGCCAGCAGCTTAGCAGCGGGCTCTGGAAACACCATATATTTT.

The CDR3 is CSALTYGAQYF. CDR3 in DNA: TGCAGTGCCCTGACGTATGGGGCTCAGTACTTC. The rearrangement joins TRBV20-1 to TRBJ2-4, with D possibly matching TRBD1 (5 bases). CDR3 length equals 11 residues. Trimming pared 6 bases from V and 12 bases from J, leaving 15 bases between. From germline, CDR1 is DFQATT and CDR2 SNEGSKA (reference sequence).

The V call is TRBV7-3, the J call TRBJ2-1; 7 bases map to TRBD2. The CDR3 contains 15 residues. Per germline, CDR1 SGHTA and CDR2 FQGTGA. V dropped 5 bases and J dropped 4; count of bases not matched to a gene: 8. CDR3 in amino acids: CASSKSGALYNEQFF. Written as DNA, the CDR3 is TGTGCCAGCAGCAAAAGCGGGGCGCTATACAATGAGCAGTTCTTC. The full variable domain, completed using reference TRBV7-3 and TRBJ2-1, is GAGVSQTPSNKVTEKGKYVELRCDPISGHTALYWYRQSLGQGPEFLIYFQGTGAADDSGLPNDRFFAVRPEGSVSTLKIQRTERGDSAVYLCASSKSGALYNEQFFGPGTRLTVL.

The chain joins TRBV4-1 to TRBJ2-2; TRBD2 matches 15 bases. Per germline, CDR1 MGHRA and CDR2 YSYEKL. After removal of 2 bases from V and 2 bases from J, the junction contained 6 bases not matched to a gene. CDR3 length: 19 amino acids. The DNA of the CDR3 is TGCGCCAGCAGCCAACTAGGACTAGCGGGGGGGCCAAACACCGGGGAGCTGTTTTTT. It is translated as CASSQLGLAGGPNTGELFF.

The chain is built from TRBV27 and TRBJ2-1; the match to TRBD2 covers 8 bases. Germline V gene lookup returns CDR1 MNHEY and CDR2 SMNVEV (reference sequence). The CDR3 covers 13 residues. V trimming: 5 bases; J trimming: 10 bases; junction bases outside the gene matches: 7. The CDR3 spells CASSPGGPGEQFF. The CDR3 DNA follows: TGTGCCAGCAGTCCGGGGGGGCCTGGGGAGCAGTTCTTC.

The CDR3 protein is CASSYETGNSGANVLTF. The CDR3 nucleotides read TGTGCCAGCAGCTACGAGACAGGCAACTCTGGGGCCAACGTCCTGACTTTC. This chain links TRBV7-9 with TRBJ2-6; weak D call: TRBD1 (6 bases). V was trimmed by 4 bases and J by 0 bases, leaving 13 bases between them. This CDR3 spans 17 amino acids. Germline loops: CDR1 SEHNR, CDR2 FQNEAQ (reference sequence).